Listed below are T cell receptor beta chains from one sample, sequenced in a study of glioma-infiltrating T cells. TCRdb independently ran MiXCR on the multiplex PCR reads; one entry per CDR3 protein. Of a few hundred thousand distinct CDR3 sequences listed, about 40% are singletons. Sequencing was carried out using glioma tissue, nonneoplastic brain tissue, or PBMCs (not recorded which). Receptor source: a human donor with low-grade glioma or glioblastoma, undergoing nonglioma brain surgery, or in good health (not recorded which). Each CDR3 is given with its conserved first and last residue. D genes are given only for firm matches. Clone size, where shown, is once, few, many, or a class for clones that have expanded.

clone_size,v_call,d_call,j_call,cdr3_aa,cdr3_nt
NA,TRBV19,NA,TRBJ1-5,CASRGRERGNQPQHF,TGTGCCAGTAGGGGCAGGGAGCGCGGCAATCAGCCCCAGCATTTT
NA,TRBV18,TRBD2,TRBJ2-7,CASSPVSGSGDYEQYF,TGTGCCAGCTCACCAGTTAGCGGGAGTGGGGACTACGAGCAGTACTTC
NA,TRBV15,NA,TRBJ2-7,CATSPTPRGPYEQYF,TGTGCCACCAGCCCTACCCCTAGGGGACCCTACGAGCAGTACTTC
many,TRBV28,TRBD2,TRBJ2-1,CASSSTSGRAGEQFF,TGTGCCAGCAGCTCGACTAGCGGGAGGGCGGGTGAGCAGTTCTTC
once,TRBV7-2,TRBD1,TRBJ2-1,CASRPDRGGYNEQFF,TGTGCCAGCAGGCCCGACAGGGGAGGATACAATGAGCAGTTCTTC
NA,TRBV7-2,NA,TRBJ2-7,CASSFAESSYEQYF,TGTGCCAGCAGCTTTGCAGAGAGCTCCTACGAGCAGTACTTC
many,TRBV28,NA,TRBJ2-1,CASSPPTPPKQFF,TGTGCCAGCAGTCCGCCGACTCCCCCGAAGCAGTTCTTC
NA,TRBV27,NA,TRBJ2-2,CACSYPGLTGELFF,TGTGCCTGCAGTTACCCGGGGCTCACCGGGGAGCTGTTTTTT
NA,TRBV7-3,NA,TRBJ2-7,CASSSTGGLSYEQYF,TGTGCCAGCAGCTCTACCGGGGGGCTCTCCTACGAGCAGTACTTC
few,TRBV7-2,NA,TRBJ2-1,CASSLLPSRSSYNEQFF,TGTGCCAGCAGCCTTTTGCCTAGCCGTAGCTCCTACAATGAGCAGTTCTTC
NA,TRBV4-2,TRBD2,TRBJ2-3,CASSQVREGPSTDTQYF,TGTGCCAGCAGCCAAGTTCGGGAGGGCCCTAGCACAGATACGCAGTATTTT
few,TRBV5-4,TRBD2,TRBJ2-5,CASSSSGSETQYF,TGTGCCAGCAGCTCGAGCGGGAGTGAGACCCAGTACTTC
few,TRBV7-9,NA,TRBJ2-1,CASSHSPPGGYNEQFF,TGTGCCAGCAGTCATAGTCCCCCCGGAGGGTACAATGAGCAGTTCTTC
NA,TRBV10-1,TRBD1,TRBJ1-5,CANTRDSRNQPQHF,TGCGCCAACACCCGGGACAGTCGCAATCAGCCCCAGCATTTT
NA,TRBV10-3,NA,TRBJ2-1,CAISEHGKYNEQFF,TGTGCCATCAGTGAGCACGGGAAATACAATGAGCAGTTCTTC
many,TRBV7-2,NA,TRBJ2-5,CASSLDGSPRTQYF,TGTGCCAGCAGCCTGGACGGTTCACCTCGGACCCAGTACTTC
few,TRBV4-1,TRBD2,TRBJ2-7,CASSRGTSDFYEQYF,TGCGCCAGCAGCCGCGGGACTAGCGATTTCTACGAGCAGTACTTC
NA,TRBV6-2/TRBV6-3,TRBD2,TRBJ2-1,CASSYPLRWVRGSSYNEQFF,TGTGCCAGCAGTTATCCACTCCGTTGGGTGCGCGGGAGCTCCTACAATGAGCAGTTCTTC
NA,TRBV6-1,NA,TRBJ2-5,CASSRPQTGTHQETHYF,TGTGCCAGCAGTCGTCCACAGACCGGGACACATCAAGAGACCCACTACTTC
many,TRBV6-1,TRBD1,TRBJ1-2,CASSQPGGAGGYTF,TGTGCCAGCAGTCAGCCAGGGGGCGCGGGTGGCTACACCTTC
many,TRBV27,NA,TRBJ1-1,CASSFIGQLEAFF,TGTGCCAGCAGTTTTATCGGGCAACTTGAAGCTTTCTTT
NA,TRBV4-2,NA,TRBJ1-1,CASSQTGSSIGTFF,TGTGCCAGCAGCCAAACCGGGAGCTCCATTGGGACTTTCTTT
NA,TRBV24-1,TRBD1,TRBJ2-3,CATSDLPGQADTQYF,TGTGCCACCAGTGATTTGCCCGGACAGGCAGATACGCAGTATTTT
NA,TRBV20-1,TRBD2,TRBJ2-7,CSARTGGVGSYEQYF,TGCAGTGCCCGGACGGGAGGAGTGGGGTCCTACGAGCAGTACTTC
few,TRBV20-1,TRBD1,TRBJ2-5,CSARDPGGQGTGETQYF,TGCAGTGCTAGAGATCCGGGCGGACAGGGCACAGGGGAGACCCAGTACTTC
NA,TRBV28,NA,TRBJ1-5,CASSLGTTYSNQPQHF,TGTGCCAGCAGTCTGGGGACAACCTATAGCAATCAGCCCCAGCATTTT
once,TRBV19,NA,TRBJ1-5,CASSIGREVNQPQHF,TGTGCCAGTAGTATCGGCAGGGAGGTCAATCAGCCCCAGCATTTT
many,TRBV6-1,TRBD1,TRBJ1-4,CASRTGQSEKLFF,TGTGCCAGCAGGACAGGGCAGAGTGAAAAACTGTTTTTT